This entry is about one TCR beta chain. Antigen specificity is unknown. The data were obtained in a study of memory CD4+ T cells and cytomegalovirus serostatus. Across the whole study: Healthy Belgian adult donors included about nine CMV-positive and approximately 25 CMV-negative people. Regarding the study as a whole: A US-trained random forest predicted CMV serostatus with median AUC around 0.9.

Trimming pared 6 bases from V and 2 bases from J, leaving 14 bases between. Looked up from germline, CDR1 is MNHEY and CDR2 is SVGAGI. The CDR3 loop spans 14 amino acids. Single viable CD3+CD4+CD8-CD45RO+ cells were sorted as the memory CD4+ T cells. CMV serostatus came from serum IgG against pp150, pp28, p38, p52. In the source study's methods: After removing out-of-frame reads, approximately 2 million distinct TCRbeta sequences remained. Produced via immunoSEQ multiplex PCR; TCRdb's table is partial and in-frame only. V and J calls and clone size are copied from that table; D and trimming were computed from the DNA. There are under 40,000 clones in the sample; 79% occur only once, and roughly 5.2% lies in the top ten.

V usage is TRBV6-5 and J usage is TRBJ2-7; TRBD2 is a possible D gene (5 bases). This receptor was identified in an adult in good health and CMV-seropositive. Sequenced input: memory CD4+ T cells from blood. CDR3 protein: CASSRGEATYEQYF. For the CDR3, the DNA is TGTGCCAGCAGCCGGGGTGAAGCTACCTACGAGCAGTACTTC.